The clone carrying this TCR beta chain appeared a few times. Its antigen is unknown. Naive CD8 T cells were sorted, and the gate applied was CD8+CD4-CCR7+CD45RA+. Previously described methods and listed TCR primers produced bulk TCR libraries. TCRdb re-derived calls from the PCR reads in MiXCR, one entry per CDR3 protein. The table has approximately 670,000 distinct CDR3 sequences, just under 20% seen once; the top ten hold 0.7% to 1%. These data come from a study of molecular identifiers for immune sequencing clone quantification. In the study overall: Replicates involved a five-way split of RNA from about 19,000 or 110,000 naive CD8 cells, with sequencing of four. Findings and caveats of the study: Spike-in Jurkat TCR RNA from a single cell reportedly registered among about a million naive cells.

This receptor was taken from a human donor in good health. Some libraries in this study had Jurkat cell RNA spiked in. Specimen: naive CD8+ T cells from blood, with Jurkat cell RNA spiked in. Regarding subset: FACS-sorted CD8+CD4-CCR7+CD45RA+ naive T cells.

The CDR3 sequence is CASSYSPGGQPQHF. The CDR3 coding sequence is TGTGCCAGCAGTTACTCACCCGGCGGCCAGCCCCAGCATTTT. V and J are TRBV6-5 and TRBJ1-5; D is uncertain. The CDR3 is made up of 14 amino acids. Germline values: CDR1 MNHEY, CDR2 SVGAGI. Trimming took off 0 bases at V and 7 bases at J, with 10 bases between the two ends.